This T cell receptor beta chain was identified in a study of cytomegalovirus exposure and HLA in healthy donors. Study-wide points: Most of the TCR beta V segments (in an earlier analysis) were productive either about 87% or about 30% of the time. Some V segments could not be told apart, so they were left out, TRBV6-2 and TRBV6-3 among them. The authors reported that TCR beta sequences could predict HLA-A and HLA-B alleles. These predictions were accurate for most subjects in the first cohort.

A note on this clone: Its cognate antigen is unknown.

The study ran its PCR with 60 Vbeta and 13 Jbeta primers. Profiled with immunoSEQ multiplex PCR; TCRdb holds only in-frame clones, not every one. The repertoire consists of under 130,000 clones, with approximately 70% occurring once and the leading ten covering about 3.5%. Among the donors, all were healthy bone marrow donors. Germline assignment: CDR1 SGHRS and CDR2 YFSETQ. V gave up 4 bases and J gave up 7 bases; unmatched junction bases: 11. This CDR3 comprises 15 residues. V gene TRBV5-1 combines with J gene TRBJ1-3, with 7 bases lining up with TRBD1. The sequence came from a woman between 45 and 60 years old in good health and CMV-seronegative. Sequencing was carried out using PBMCs. CDR3 DNA sequence: TGCGCCAGCAGCCGACGGACAGGCTCGACGAACACCATATATTTT. It encodes CASSRRTGSTNTIYF. The variable domain in full, with the rest retrieved from reference TRBV5-1 and TRBJ1-3, is KAGVTQTPRYLIKTRGQQVTLSCSPISGHRSVSWYQQTPGQGLQFLFEYFSETQRNKGNFPGRFSGRQFSNSRSEMNVSTLELGDSALYLCASSRRTGSTNTIYFGEGSWLTVV.